The 18 T cell receptor beta chains reported below all come from one sample, sequenced in a study of spatial heterogeneity in lung cancer (dated by TCRdb to the late 2010s). Results the study describes overall, beyond this receptor: The number of expanded intratumoral alpha and beta TCRs correlated with the tumor nonsynonymous mutation count.

Antigens for these TCRs are unknown. Receptors were amplified or captured by 5' RACE. The listed sequencing device is NextSeq 500. TCRdb passed the public sequencing reads through fastp at Q25 and MiXCR, retaining productive beta sequences. Rows merge per CDR3 protein into single entries with the most common DNA and genes. The sample table contains fewer than 30,000 distinct CDR3 sequences; only one count was recorded for about 7.6% of them. The top ten constitute 24% of the sample. The sample's time point label, in plain terms: sample taken at primary tumor resection. The sample here was lung tumor tissue, taken at surgery. The receptors originated from a male donor with early-stage non-small cell lung cancer.

The gene calls are TRBV7-9 and TRBJ2-5, with 11 bases aligning to TRBD2. CDR1 is SEHNR, CDR2 FQNEAQ, per germline (reference sequence). The CDR3 has 14 amino acids. Losses at the gene ends were 9 bases for V and 2 bases for J; bases not matched to a gene: 5. The CDR3 nucleotides are TGTGCCAGTGAAACTAGCGGGGGACAAGAGACCCAGTACTTC. This translates into CASETSGGQETQYF.

This clonotype was observed a handful of times. This chain connects TRBV10-3 to TRBJ2-3, with 7 bases fitting TRBD2. Germline CDR1 ENHRY, CDR2 SYGVKD. Trimming took 4 bases from V and 0 from J; bases not matched to a gene: 7. The CDR3 sequence is 16 residues long. This CDR3 is CAISGNLAGSTDTQYF. CDR3 DNA sequence: TGTGCCATCAGTGGGAATTTAGCGGGTAGCACAGATACGCAGTATTTT.

The chain combines TRBV6-5 with TRBJ1-5; unclear D gene. CDR1 is MNHEY, CDR2 SVGAGI, per germline. This CDR3 has 15 amino acids. V lost 6 bases and J 6 bases, leaving 18 bases between the germline ends. CDR3 in amino acids: CASRAMVGLGQPQHF. The CDR3 region has the DNA TGTGCCAGCAGGGCCATGGTGGGCTTGGGTCAGCCCCAGCATTTT.

The genes are TRBV5-5 and TRBJ2-7; D remains unclear. This CDR3 has 14 amino acids. Germline CDR1 SGHKS, CDR2 YYEKEE (reference sequence). The V and J ends lost 3 bases and 7 bases respectively, with 17 bases between them. Here the CDR3 reads CASSSALQRREQYF. The CDR3, as DNA: TGTGCCAGCAGCTCAGCCCTCCAGCGCCGGGAGCAGTACTTC.

The rearrangement joins TRBV20-1 to TRBJ1-5; 8 bases fit TRBD1. The CDR3 covers 13 residues. Germline V gives CDR1 DFQATT, CDR2 SNEGSKA (reference sequence). V shed 5 bases, J shed 5 bases, and the junction held 5 bases outside the gene matches. The CDR3 reads CSARADRDQPQHF. The CDR3 DNA reads as TGCAGTGCTCGTGCGGACAGGGATCAGCCCCAGCATTTT.

Ten or more counts support this clonotype. The rearrangement links TRBV4-2 to TRBJ2-3, with 12 nucleotides matching TRBD2. The germline V gene has CDR1 LGHNA and CDR2 YNFKEQ. The CDR3 has 18 residues. V lost 1 base to trimming and J lost 0 bases; unmatched junction nucleotides: 5. The CDR3 coding sequence is TGTGCCAGCAGCCAAGGGACTAGCGGGGTCCCTAGCACAGATACGCAGTATTTT. Its protein is CASSQGTSGVPSTDTQYF.

This clonotype was seen only a few times. V gene TRBV4-1 combines with J gene TRBJ2-7; no reliable D call. Germline loops: CDR1 MGHRA, CDR2 YSYEKL. This CDR3 has 15 residues. V dropped 4 bases and J dropped 2 bases, with 15 bases sitting between them. The CDR3 sequence: CASSRKSDTAYEQYF. The CDR3 DNA reads TGCGCCAGCAGCCGAAAAAGCGACACCGCCTACGAGCAGTACTTC.

This clonotype was counted ten times or more. The chain is built from TRBV20-1 and TRBJ1-6; 8 nucleotides match TRBD1. There are 14 residues in the CDR3. Trimming took 3 bases from V and 10 from J; bases not matched to a gene: 8. Germline CDR1 is DFQATT and CDR2 is SNEGSKA (reference sequence). The CDR3, as DNA: TGCAGTGCTAGCCTCGGACAGGGTTACTCACCCCTCCACTTT. It yields the protein CSASLGQGYSPLHF.

This clonotype occurred a few times. This chain uses TRBV6-1 with TRBJ1-5, with 9 bases fitting TRBD1. The CDR3 is made up of 15 amino acids. The ends lost 4 bases at V and 5 bases at J; junction bases unmatched: 6. CDR1 MNHNS and CDR2 SASEGT come from the germline V gene. The CDR3: CASSVRDRDHQPQHF. The DNA for the CDR3 is TGTGCCAGCAGTGTCCGGGACAGGGACCATCAGCCCCAGCATTTT.

This clonotype was seen at least ten times. The chain couples TRBV5-6 to TRBJ2-1, with D possibly being TRBD1 (5 bases). This CDR3 is built from 14 residues. CDR1 SGHDT and CDR2 YYEEEE come from the germline V gene. V was clipped by 4 bases and J by 7 bases, with 15 bases between them. This chain's CDR3 is CASSPRAGRNEQFF. CDR3 sequence (DNA): TGTGCCAGCAGCCCTCGGGCAGGGCGAAATGAGCAGTTCTTC. The full variable domain, rest sourced from reference TRBV5-6 and TRBJ2-1, is DAGVTQSPTHLIKTRGQQVTLRCSPKSGHDTVSWYQQALGQGPQFIFQYYEEEERQRGNFPDRFSGHQFPNYSSELNVNALLLGDSALYLCASSPRAGRNEQFFGPGTRLTVL.

This clonotype was found a few times. The CDR3 coding sequence is TGTGCCAGCAGCTCCAGGACTAGCGGGGCCTCATTGACCCAGTACTTC. It specifies CASSSRTSGASLTQYF. The chain uses TRBV7-2 and TRBJ2-5; 12 bases are a match to TRBD2. V gave up 4 bases and J gave up 7 bases; unmatched junction bases: 10. Germline V gene data show CDR1 as SGHTA and CDR2 as FQGNSA. CDR3 length: 16 amino acids.

There are many counts of this clonotype. The CDR3 loop reads CATSRDLGFGTQYF. The CDR3 region has the DNA TGTGCCACCAGCAGAGATTTAGGGTTCGGGACCCAGTACTTC. V gene TRBV15 combines with J gene TRBJ2-5; D gene ambiguous. Germline V gene data show CDR1 as LNHNV and CDR2 as YYDKDF (reference sequence). V was clipped by 0 bases and J by 7 bases, with 12 bases between them. The CDR3 has 14 amino acids.

This clonotype was observed a handful of times. The genes are TRBV11-2 and TRBJ1-1; weak D call: TRBD1 (5 bases). CDR1 and CDR2 from the germline V gene are SGHAT and FQNNGV. Deletions cut 5 bases from V and 0 bases from J, with 22 bases between. The CDR3 loop spans 18 amino acids. The CDR3 spells CASSLGLNVWLMNTEAFF. The CDR3 DNA reads TGTGCCAGCAGCCTGGGACTCAACGTTTGGCTAATGAACACTGAAGCTTTCTTT.

In this sample, this clonotype turned up many times. The chain combines TRBV10-1 with TRBJ1-4; D ambiguous. V was pared by 4 bases and J by 5 bases, with 8 bases between. Germline CDR1 and CDR2: WNHNN and SYGVQD (reference sequence). The CDR3 extends over 13 amino acids. The CDR3 region has the DNA TGCGCCAGCAGTGGTCGGTTGAATGAAAAACTGTTTTTT. It encodes CASSGRLNEKLFF.

The J gene is TRBJ1-1, the V gene TRBV20-1; a possible D gene is TRBD1 (6 bases). Trimming pared 1 base from V and 4 bases from J, leaving 16 bases between. Germline CDR1 is DFQATT and CDR2 is SNEGSKA (reference sequence). This CDR3 is built from 15 residues. Here the CDR3 DNA reads TGCAGTGCTAGAGGTTACAGGGCCGGCGGCACTGAAGCTTTCTTT. Translated: CSARGYRAGGTEAFF.

This clonotype has at least ten counts. The rearrangement links TRBV2 to TRBJ2-1; 13 bases fit TRBD2. Unmatched junction bases numbered 2, after V lost 4 bases and J lost 8 bases. CDR1 is SNHLY, CDR2 FYNNEI, per germline. The CDR3 runs 14 residues. DNA for the CDR3: TGTGCCAGCAGTGGGACTAGCGGGGGCGATGAGCAGTTCTTC. Encoded protein: CASSGTSGGDEQFF.

This clonotype has at least ten counts. The genes are TRBV6-1 and TRBJ2-7; TRBD2 is a possible D gene (6 bases). The CDR3 consists of 13 residues. Germline CDR1 reads MNHNS; CDR2 reads SASEGT. V lost 6 bases, J lost 4 bases, and 13 bases lay in between. The CDR3 sequence: CASSPEGGYEQYF. CDR3 bases: TGTGCCAGCAGCCCTGAAGGAGGGTACGAGCAGTACTTC.

The chain joins TRBV6-2 or TRBV6-3 to TRBJ1-5; D perhaps matches TRBD1 (6 bases). The CDR3 has 12 residues. Trimming cost V 6 bases and J 3 bases, with 6 bases left between them. Germline values: CDR1 MNHEY, CDR2 SVGEGT. DNA for the CDR3: TGTGCCAGCAGGGGGGCCAATCAGCCCCAGCATTTT. As protein: CASRGANQPQHF.